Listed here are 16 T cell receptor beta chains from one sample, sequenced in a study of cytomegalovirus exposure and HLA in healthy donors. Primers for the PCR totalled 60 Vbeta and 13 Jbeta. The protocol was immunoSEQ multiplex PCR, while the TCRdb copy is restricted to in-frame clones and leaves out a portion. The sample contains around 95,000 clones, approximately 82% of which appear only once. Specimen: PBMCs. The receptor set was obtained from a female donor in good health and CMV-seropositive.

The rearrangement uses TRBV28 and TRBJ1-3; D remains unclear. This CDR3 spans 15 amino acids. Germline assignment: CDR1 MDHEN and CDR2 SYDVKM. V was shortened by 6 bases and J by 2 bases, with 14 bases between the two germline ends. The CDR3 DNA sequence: TGTGCCAGCAGGACAATTAGAAATCCTGGAAACACCATATATTTT. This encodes CASRTIRNPGNTIYF.

CDR3 bases: TGTGCCAGCAGTGAATATTCTGGGGCGGACGGAAAACTGTTTTTT. Protein: CASSEYSGADGKLFF. The chain carries TRBV25-1 and TRBJ1-4; possible D gene TRBD1, 5 bases. The CDR3 spans 15 residues. V lost 0 bases and J 10 bases, leaving 15 bases between the germline ends. Germline loops: CDR1 MGHDK, CDR2 SYGVNS.

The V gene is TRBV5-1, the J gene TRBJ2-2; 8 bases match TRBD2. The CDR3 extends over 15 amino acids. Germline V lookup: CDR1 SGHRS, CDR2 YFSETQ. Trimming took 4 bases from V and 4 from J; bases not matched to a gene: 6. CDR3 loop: CASSTGRGFTGELFF. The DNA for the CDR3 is TGCGCCAGCAGCACCGGGAGGGGGTTCACCGGGGAGCTGTTTTTT. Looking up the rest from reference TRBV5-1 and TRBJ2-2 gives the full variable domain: KAGVTQTPRYLIKTRGQQVTLSCSPISGHRSVSWYQQTPGQGLQFLFEYFSETQRNKGNFPGRFSGRQFSNSRSEMNVSTLELGDSALYLCASSTGRGFTGELFFGEGSRLTVL.

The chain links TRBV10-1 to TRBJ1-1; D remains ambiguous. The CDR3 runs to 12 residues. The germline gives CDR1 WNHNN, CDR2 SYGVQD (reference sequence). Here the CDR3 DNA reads TGCGCATCTCAGGACTTGAACACTGAAGCTTTCTTT. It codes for CASQDLNTEAFF.

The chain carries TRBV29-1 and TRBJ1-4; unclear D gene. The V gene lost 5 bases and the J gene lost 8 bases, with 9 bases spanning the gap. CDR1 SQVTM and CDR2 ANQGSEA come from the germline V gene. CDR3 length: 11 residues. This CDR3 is CSVTGGEKLFF. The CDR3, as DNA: TGCAGCGTTACGGGAGGAGAAAAACTGTTTTTT.

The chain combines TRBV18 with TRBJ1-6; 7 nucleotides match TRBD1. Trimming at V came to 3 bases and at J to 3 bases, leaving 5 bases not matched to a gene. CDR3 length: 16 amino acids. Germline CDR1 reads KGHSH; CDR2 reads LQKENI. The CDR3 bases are TGTGCCAGCTCACCCAATGGACAGGTCTATAATTCACCCCTCCACTTT. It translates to CASSPNGQVYNSPLHF.

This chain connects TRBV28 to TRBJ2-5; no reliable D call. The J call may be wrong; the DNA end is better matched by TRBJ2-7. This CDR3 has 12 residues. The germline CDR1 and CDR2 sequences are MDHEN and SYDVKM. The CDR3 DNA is TGTGCCAGCAGTTTAGTTAGCTACGAGCAGTACTTC. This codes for CASSLVSYEQYF.

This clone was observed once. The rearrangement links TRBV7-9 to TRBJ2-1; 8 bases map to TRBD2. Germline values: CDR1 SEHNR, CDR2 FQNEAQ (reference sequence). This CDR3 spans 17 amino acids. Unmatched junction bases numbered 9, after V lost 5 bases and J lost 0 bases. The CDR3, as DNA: TGTGCCAGCAGCCCGGGGGGGGCCCAGAGCTCCTACAATGAGCAGTTCTTC. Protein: CASSPGGAQSSYNEQFF.

The CDR3 region has the DNA TGTGCCAGCCCGATCCGCGCCCCGGGAGGTGGGACTGAAGCTTTCTTT. It is translated as CASPIRAPGGGTEAFF. This chain joins TRBV2 and TRBJ1-1; D call uncertain. Germline loops: CDR1 SNHLY, CDR2 FYNNEI. Trimming took 8 bases from V and 5 from J, leaving 24 bases between them. CDR3 size: 16 residues.

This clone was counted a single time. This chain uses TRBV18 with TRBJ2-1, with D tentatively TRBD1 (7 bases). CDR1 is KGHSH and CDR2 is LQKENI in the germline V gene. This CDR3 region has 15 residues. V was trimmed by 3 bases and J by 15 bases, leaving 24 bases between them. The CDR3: CASSPPPGGTAAVFF. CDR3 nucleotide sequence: TGTGCCAGCTCACCCCCGCCTGGGGGGACAGCGGCGGTGTTCTTC.

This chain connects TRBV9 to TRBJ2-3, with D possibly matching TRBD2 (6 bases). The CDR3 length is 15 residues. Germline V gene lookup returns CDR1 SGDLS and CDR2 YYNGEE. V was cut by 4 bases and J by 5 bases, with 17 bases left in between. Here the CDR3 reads CASSTGGNSRDTQYF. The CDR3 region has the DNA TGTGCCAGCAGCACCGGAGGGAATTCACGAGATACGCAGTATTTT.

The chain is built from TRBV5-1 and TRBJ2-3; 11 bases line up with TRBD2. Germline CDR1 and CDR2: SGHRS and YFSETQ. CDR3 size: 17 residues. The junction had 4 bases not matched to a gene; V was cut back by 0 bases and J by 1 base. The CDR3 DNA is TGCGCCAGCAGCTTGGGCCCGACTAGCGGGGGCACAGATACGCAGTATTTT. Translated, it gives CASSLGPTSGGTDTQYF.

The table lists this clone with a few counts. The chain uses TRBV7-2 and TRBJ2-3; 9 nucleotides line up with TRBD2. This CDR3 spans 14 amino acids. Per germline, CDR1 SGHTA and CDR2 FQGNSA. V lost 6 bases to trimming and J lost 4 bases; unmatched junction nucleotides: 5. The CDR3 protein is CASSFSGSSDTQYF. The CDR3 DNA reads TGTGCCAGCAGTTTTAGCGGGAGTTCAGATACGCAGTATTTT.

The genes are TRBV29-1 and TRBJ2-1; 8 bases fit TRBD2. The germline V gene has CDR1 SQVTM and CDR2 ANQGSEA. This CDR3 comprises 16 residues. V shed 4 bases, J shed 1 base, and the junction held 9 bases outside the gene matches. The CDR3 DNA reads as TGCAGCGTTGCTGGGGGAACTAGCGGATCCTACAATGAGCAGTTCTTC. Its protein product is CSVAGGTSGSYNEQFF.

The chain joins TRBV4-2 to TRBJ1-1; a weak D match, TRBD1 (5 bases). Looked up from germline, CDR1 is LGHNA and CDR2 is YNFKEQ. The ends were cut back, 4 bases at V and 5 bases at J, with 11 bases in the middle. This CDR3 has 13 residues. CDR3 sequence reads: CASSLQGNTEAFF. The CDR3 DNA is TGTGCCAGCAGCCTGCAGGGTAATACTGAAGCTTTCTTT.

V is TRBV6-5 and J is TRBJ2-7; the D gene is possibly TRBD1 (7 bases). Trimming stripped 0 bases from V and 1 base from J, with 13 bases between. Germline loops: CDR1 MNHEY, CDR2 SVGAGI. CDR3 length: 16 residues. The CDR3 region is CASSYSGQGGSYEQYF. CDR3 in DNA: TGTGCCAGCAGTTACTCGGGTCAGGGGGGTTCCTACGAGCAGTACTTC.